This record looks at one T cell receptor (beta chain) sequence and its context. The antigen remains unidentified. The V end was cut by 6 bases, the J end by 6 bases, with 17 bases between. This CDR3 comprises 14 residues. Germline CDR1 SQVTM, CDR2 ANQGSEA. The data are from a study of CD8 T cells in Susac syndrome. When the RNA was reverse transcribed, random hexamers were used with an input of roughly 0.45 to 1 ug. Amplification of TCR beta CDR3 across 54 Vbeta and 13 Jbeta was performed with immunoSEQ multiplex PCR. TCRdb called the immunoSEQ multiplex PCR reads again in MiXCR, with one record for every CDR3 protein. The sample has under 200,000 distinct CDR3 sequences, roughly 95% seen once. Study-level findings and limits: The authors acknowledged that their TCR sequencing and HLA analysis involved a relatively small number of individuals.

The multiple sclerosis controls were treatment-naive patients affected by stable or active relapsing-remitting disease. TEMRA cells were FACS-enriched, and CD8+ and CD4+ T cells were isolated negatively. The clonotype was recovered from a human donor with multiple sclerosis. Sequencing was performed on CD8+ T cells from PBMCs. The chain has TRBV29-1 and TRBJ2-2; D is possibly TRBD1 (5 bases). The CDR3 loop is CSVWGGVGSGELFF. In DNA form, the CDR3 reads TGCAGCGTCTGGGGCGGAGTCGGATCCGGGGAGCTGTTTTTT.